A selection of T cell receptor beta chains follows, all from one sample in a study of cytomegalovirus exposure and HLA in healthy donors. Some clones are missing from TCRdb's copy, which holds only in-frame ones; the method was immunoSEQ multiplex PCR. The sample yields 95,000 to 130,000 clones, around 86% seen once. The sequencing input was PBMCs. The source is a woman aged 25 to 45 in good health and CMV-seronegative. Each CDR3 is given with its conserved first and last residue. The listing skips clone size in some rows; elsewhere it reads once, few, many or a size class.

>TRBJ2-7|TRBV11-2|.
CASTLQGTFPYEQYF
>TRBJ2-7|TRBV28|.
CASSLGQSYEQYF
>TRBJ2-7|TRBV6-5|.
CASAVVEQYF
>TRBJ2-7|TRBV5-1|.
CASYAGNKEDEQYF
>.|TRBV5-1|.
CASSLRRGLTYEQYF
>TRBJ1-3|TRBV10-3|.
CATKGGPVGAGNTIYF
>TRBJ2-5|TRBV28|.
CASSFGGVGETQYF
>TRBJ2-5|TRBV10-3|.
CAIRGGETQYF
>TRBJ1-2|TRBV7-8|.
CASSLYAGPYGYTF
>TRBJ2-3|TRBV10-1|few
CASSDLVGTDTQYF